This T cell receptor beta chain was sequenced during a study of blood T cells in healthy people across ages. A sample-barcoded 5' primer and a J-beta primer mix were used in a second PCR of roughly 7 to 11 cycles. Each cDNA molecule received a tag from a template-switch adaptor that had 12 random nucleotides. TCRdb re-called the 5' RACE reads with MiXCR, one entry per CDR3 protein. This table holds roughly 1,000,000 distinct CDR3 sequences, under 30% found once. Between the trimmed V and J ends, which lost 0 bases and 3 bases, there was a span of 12 bases. CDR1 SGDLS and CDR2 YYNGEE come from the germline V gene. The CDR3 has 15 amino acids. The sample was also linked to a second study, of T cells of mothers and their children.

The specimen was blood. The TCR was taken from a girl aged 2-10 years in good health. The V call is TRBV9, the J call TRBJ2-5; maybe TRBD1 (5 bases). CDR3 bases: TGTGCCAGCAGCGTAGATTCGATAGGGGAAGAGACCCAGTACTTC. Its translation: CASSVDSIGEETQYF.